A single sample gave rise to the 32 T cell receptor beta chains below, sequenced in a study of CD8 T cells in ankylosing spondylitis. MiXCR, run by TCRdb on the 5' RACE reads, gives a single entry per CDR3 protein. The sample comprises approximately 140,000 distinct CDR3 sequences, around 9% of which are singletons, and 2.5% to 3.5% rests with the top ten. The sequencing sample was made of blood, either unsorted or a sorted T cell fraction (not recorded which). These receptors originate from a male donor with ankylosing spondylitis or in good health (not recorded which).

Many counts were recorded for this clonotype. The rearrangement joins TRBV20-1 to TRBJ1-4; D is unclear. This CDR3 region has 14 residues. V lost 0 bases and J 0 bases, leaving 5 bases between the germline ends. CDR1 is DFQATT, CDR2 SNEGSKA, per germline (reference sequence). The CDR3 region has the DNA TGCAGTGCTAGAGAATTCGCAACTAATGAAAAACTGTTTTTT. Translated, it gives CSAREFATNEKLFF.

The rearrangement uses TRBV7-8 and TRBJ2-2, with 13 bases fitting TRBD2. The CDR3 consists of 16 residues. After removal of 5 bases from V and 7 bases from J, the junction contained 7 bases not matched to a gene. The germline gives CDR1 SGHVS, CDR2 FQNEAQ. The CDR3 DNA reads as TGTGCCAGCAGCCCAGGACTAGCGGGAGCAGTCGGGGAGCTGTTTTTT. It codes for CASSPGLAGAVGELFF. The entire variable domain, with the rest obtained from reference TRBV7-8 and TRBJ2-2, is as follows: GAGVSQSPRYKVAKRGQDVALRCDPISGHVSLFWYQQALGQGPEFLTYFQNEAQLDKSGLPSDRFFAERPEGSVSTLKIQRTQQEDSAVYLCASSPGLAGAVGELFFGEGSRLTVL.

The chain has TRBV7-9 and TRBJ1-1, with D perhaps TRBD1 (5 bases). The ends were cut back, 1 base at V and 5 bases at J, with 14 bases in the middle. Germline CDR1 is SEHNR and CDR2 is FQNEAQ (reference sequence). CDR3 length equals 15 residues. The CDR3 region is CASSLGVSGLTEAFF. The CDR3 DNA reads TGTGCCAGCAGCTTAGGGGTTTCAGGGTTGACTGAAGCTTTCTTT.

This clonotype has at least ten counts. This chain's CDR3 is CASRPGLALYNEQFF. In DNA, the CDR3 is TGTGCCAGCAGGCCGGGACTAGCCCTGTACAATGAGCAGTTCTTC. This chain joins TRBV7-9 and TRBJ2-1, with 9 bases matching TRBD2. Germline CDR1 SEHNR, CDR2 FQNEAQ (reference sequence). This CDR3 comprises 15 residues. V lost 6 bases to trimming and J lost 4 bases; unmatched junction nucleotides: 7.

J is TRBJ2-2 and V is TRBV24-1, with D unclear. The CDR3 consists of 14 residues. Trimming shortened V by 6 bases and J by 0 bases, and 7 bases separated the two germline ends. CDR1 is KGHDR, CDR2 SFDVKD, per germline. The CDR3 sequence is CATSKGTNTGELFF. The CDR3 DNA sequence: TGTGCCACCAGTAAGGGAACGAACACCGGGGAGCTGTTTTTT.

A note on this clonotype: This may be a read error: a much more frequent sequence differs by one nucleotide. The chain has TRBV5-1 and TRBJ2-1; tentatively, D is TRBD2 (5 bases). CDR1 SGHRS and CDR2 YFSETQ come from the germline V gene. The CDR3 consists of 15 residues. CDR3 residues: CASSLGLEAYNEHFF. The CDR3 DNA is TGCGCCAGCAGCCTCGGACTCGAGGCCTACAATGAGCATTTCTTC.

The rearrangement uses TRBV20-1 and TRBJ1-5; possible D gene TRBD1, 6 bases. The CDR3 is 15 amino acids. Germline V CDR1 and CDR2: DFQATT, SNEGSKA (reference sequence). The V gene lost 2 bases and the J gene lost 6 bases, with 17 bases spanning the gap. CDR3 residues: CSARPRDTFFQPQHF. CDR3 nucleotide sequence: TGCAGTGCTAGACCCCGGGACACCTTCTTTCAGCCCCAGCATTTT.

This clonotype occurred many times. The chain links TRBV24-1 to TRBJ2-3, with a possible D match to TRBD1 (5 bases). Germline values: CDR1 KGHDR, CDR2 SFDVKD. This CDR3 has 14 amino acids. The V end was cut by 9 bases, the J end by 3 bases, with 15 bases between. CDR3 DNA sequence: TGTGCCACCTCGGATCGCAGGGTGACAGATACGCAGTATTTT. This sequence encodes CATSDRRVTDTQYF.

V gene TRBV20-1 combines with J gene TRBJ2-7; 16 nucleotides align to TRBD2. CDR1 and CDR2 from the germline V gene are DFQATT and SNEGSKA (reference sequence). The length of the CDR3 is 18 residues. V shed 3 bases, J shed 5 bases, and the junction held 13 bases outside the gene matches. CDR3 nucleotides: TGCAGTGCTAGGTCCCCGGGACTAGCGGGAGGGCGTGTGAACGAGCAGTACTTC. As protein: CSARSPGLAGGRVNEQYF.

Ten or more counts support this clonotype. The J gene is TRBJ2-7, the V gene TRBV6-5; D is uncertain. There are 15 residues in the CDR3. V was cut by 4 bases and J by 7 bases, with 20 bases left in between. From germline, CDR1 is MNHEY and CDR2 SVGAGI. For the CDR3, the DNA is TGTGCCAGCAGTTTCCAGGAACGTTACCCTTGGGAGCAGTACTTC. Translation gives CASSFQERYPWEQYF.

This clonotype was detected ten times or more. The rearrangement joins TRBV20-1 to TRBJ2-3, with 9 bases identical to TRBD2. CDR3 length equals 15 residues. Trimming at V came to 1 base and at J to 0 bases, leaving 2 bases not matched to a gene. Germline loops: CDR1 DFQATT, CDR2 SNEGSKA (reference sequence). The CDR3 DNA sequence: TGCAGTGCTAGAGTAGCGGGAGTGAGCACAGATACGCAGTATTTT. Encoded protein: CSARVAGVSTDTQYF.

The table lists this clonotype with many counts. The junction does not match germline at one end; this may be a read error. This rearrangement joins TRBV4-3 to TRBJ1-4; 7 positions match TRBD1. Germline V gene data show CDR1 as LGHNA and CDR2 as YSLEER. CDR3 length: 15 amino acids. The CDR3 here is CASSQGDSRAEKLFF. In DNA form, the CDR3 reads TGCGCCAGCAGTCAAGGGGACAGCCGAGCTGAAAAACTGTTTTTT.

This clonotype was observed a handful of times. This chain joins TRBV14 and TRBJ2-1; 9 bases match TRBD2. The germline V gene has CDR1 SGHDN and CDR2 FVKESK. Trimming took 4 bases from V and 4 from J; bases not matched to a gene: 8. The CDR3 is made up of 16 amino acids. In nucleotides, the CDR3 is TGTGCCAGCAGCCCAGATTCGCTAGCGGGATACAATGAGCAGTTCTTC. Translation gives CASSPDSLAGYNEQFF.

This clonotype was recorded many times. This chain connects TRBV5-4 to TRBJ2-7, with 7 bases aligning to TRBD1. This CDR3 has 14 residues. J lost 5 bases, V lost 3 bases, and 8 bases had no gene match. Germline-derived CDR1 and CDR2 are SGHNT and YYREEE (reference sequence). The CDR3 DNA reads as TGTGCCAGCAGCTCACGACAGGGTTTCAACGAGCAGTACTTC. This sequence encodes CASSSRQGFNEQYF.

This clonotype was recorded many times. The rearrangement joins TRBV3-1 to TRBJ2-1, with D perhaps matching TRBD2 (5 bases). The CDR3 contains 15 residues. Germline V gene sequence: CDR1 LGHDT, CDR2 YNNKEL (reference sequence). V lost 0 bases and J 7 bases, leaving 13 bases between the germline ends. The CDR3 here is CASSQDIGNWNEQFF. The CDR3 nucleotides read TGTGCCAGCAGCCAAGATATCGGGAATTGGAATGAGCAGTTCTTC.

This clonotype was recorded at least ten times. This sequence joins TRBV29-1 and TRBJ2-3; 11 bases match TRBD2. V dropped 6 bases and J dropped 6; count of bases not matched to a gene: 5. The CDR3 sequence is 13 residues long. CDR1 is SQVTM, CDR2 ANQGSEA, per germline. This chain's CDR3 is CSVDTSGSDTQYF. In nucleotides, the CDR3 is TGCAGCGTAGATACTAGCGGGAGCGATACGCAGTATTTT.

This clonotype was detected only once. The V gene is TRBV29-1, the J gene TRBJ2-1; no clear D. V gave up 5 bases and J gave up 0 bases, with 5 bases separating them. The CDR3 length is 12 residues. From germline, CDR1 is SQVTM and CDR2 ANQGSEA. CDR3 residues: CSVRSSYNEQFF. Here the CDR3 DNA reads TGCAGCGTTCGCAGCTCCTACAATGAGCAGTTCTTC.

In its sample, this clonotype was seen many times. The V call is TRBV12-3 or TRBV12-4, the J call TRBJ2-2; D is unclear. The CDR3 is made up of 13 amino acids. Between the trimmed V and J ends, which lost 6 bases and 6 bases, there was a span of 11 bases. This CDR3 is CASSFQEAGELFF. In DNA form, the CDR3 reads TGTGCCAGCAGCTTTCAAGAGGCCGGGGAGCTGTTTTTT.

The J gene is TRBJ2-1, the V gene TRBV7-3; 13 bases align to TRBD2. V lost 5 bases and J lost 0; bases outside the gene matches: 13. Germline assignment: CDR1 SGHTA and CDR2 FQGTGA. This CDR3 has 20 residues. For the CDR3, the DNA is TGTGCCAGCAGCAAAAGAGGGACTAGCGGGACTGAGAGCTCCTACAATGAGCAGTTCTTC. It is translated as CASSKRGTSGTESSYNEQFF.

This clonotype was seen ten or more times. CDR3 sequence (DNA): TGCAGTGCTGGCCAGGGGCCCTACGAGCAGTACTTC. Its protein is CSAGQGPYEQYF. This rearrangement joins TRBV20-1 to TRBJ2-7, with a possible D match to TRBD1 (6 bases). The CDR3 is made up of 12 amino acids. V gave up 5 bases and J gave up 2 bases, with 10 bases separating them. Germline V lookup: CDR1 DFQATT, CDR2 SNEGSKA (reference sequence).

This clonotype appeared many times. The chain's CDR3 is CSATTGNQPQHF. The CDR3 DNA sequence: TGCAGTGCTACGACGGGAAATCAGCCCCAGCATTTT. V is TRBV20-1 and J is TRBJ1-5; D gene uncertain. The germline gives CDR1 DFQATT, CDR2 SNEGSKA (reference sequence). The CDR3 is made up of 12 amino acids. V lost 4 bases and J 4 bases, leaving 8 bases between the germline ends.

This clonotype was counted between two and nine times. The gene calls are TRBV29-1 and TRBJ2-1; D remains unclear. The V end lost 7 bases, the J end lost 6 bases, and 10 bases lay between the germline ends. Germline-derived CDR1 and CDR2 are SQVTM and ANQGSEA. This CDR3 spans 11 amino acids. The CDR3 DNA sequence: TGCAGCGGACCTGGTATCAATGAGCAGTTCTTC. Protein product: CSGPGINEQFF.

In this sample, this clonotype turned up a few times. The chain uses TRBV4-3 and TRBJ1-1; D gene uncertain. CDR3 length: 13 residues. V was clipped by 4 bases and J by 3 bases, with 9 bases between them. Germline V CDR1 and CDR2: LGHNA, YSLEER. In DNA form, the CDR3 reads TGCGCCAGCAGCCGTAAGGAGGACACTGAAGCTTTCTTT. Translating it yields CASSRKEDTEAFF.

This clonotype occurred a few times. The CDR3 nucleotides read TGTGCCGAAGCGCCAGGTGCTAGCACAGATACGCAGTATTTT. It codes for CAEAPGASTDTQYF. The rearrangement joins TRBV12-3 or TRBV12-4 to TRBJ2-3; no clear D gene. There are 14 residues in the CDR3. The V end lost 11 bases, the J end lost 0 bases, and 15 bases lay between the germline ends.

This clonotype was counted many times. The chain uses TRBV5-5 and TRBJ1-1; D may be TRBD1 (6 bases). The CDR3 loop spans 17 amino acids. V lost 6 bases and J 6 bases, leaving 27 bases between the germline ends. Germline-derived CDR1 and CDR2 are SGHKS and YYEKEE (reference sequence). This CDR3 is CASTKTGGIGLLSEAFF. The CDR3 DNA sequence: TGTGCCAGCACCAAAACGGGGGGCATAGGCTTGTTGTCTGAAGCTTTCTTT.

This clonotype has at least ten counts. V usage is TRBV6-1 and J usage is TRBJ2-1; TRBD1 matches at 9 bases. V lost 6 bases to trimming and J lost 1 base; unmatched junction nucleotides: 4. The CDR3 extends over 15 amino acids. Looked up from germline, CDR1 is MNHNS and CDR2 is SASEGT. The CDR3 DNA follows: TGTGCCAGCAGACAGGGGGCTGGGTCCTACAATGAGCAGTTCTTC. Translation: CASRQGAGSYNEQFF.

The V call is TRBV28, the J call TRBJ2-1; perhaps TRBD2 as D (6 bases). Between the trimmed V and J ends, which lost 6 bases and 4 bases, there was a span of 19 bases. The CDR3 covers 16 residues. Germline CDR1 is MDHEN and CDR2 is SYDVKM. This chain's CDR3 is CASRSQTGDSYNEQFF. The CDR3 DNA reads TGTGCCAGCAGGTCACAGACCGGGGACTCTTACAATGAGCAGTTCTTC.

This clonotype showed up many times. The rearrangement links TRBV2 to TRBJ1-2; possibly TRBD1 for D (5 bases). In germline, CDR1 is SNHLY, CDR2 FYNNEI. CDR3 length: 19 residues. Trimming stripped 4 bases from V and 1 base from J, with 25 bases between. CDR3 loop: CASSARFYIRGVDNYGYTF. The DNA for the CDR3 is TGTGCCAGCAGTGCCCGGTTCTATATCCGGGGGGTGGATAACTATGGCTACACCTTC.

Many counts were recorded for this clonotype. The chain couples TRBV5-1 to TRBJ2-5, with TRBD2 as a possible D gene (6 bases). The germline V and J ends were trimmed by 3 bases and 2 bases, with 20 bases remaining between them. This CDR3 has 17 residues. The germline V gene has CDR1 SGHRS and CDR2 YFSETQ. The CDR3 DNA is TGCGCCAGCAGCTCGGTCCCGCAGAACCTAGCGCAAGAGACCCAGTACTTC. Its protein is CASSSVPQNLAQETQYF.

This clonotype was seen at least ten times. V gene TRBV5-4 combines with J gene TRBJ2-1, with 11 bases identical to TRBD2. The CDR3 is made up of 16 amino acids. With 2 bases clipped from V and 4 bases from J, the junction kept 5 bases outside the gene matches. Germline loops: CDR1 SGHNT, CDR2 YYREEE (reference sequence). CDR3 residues: CASSFPGTSGYNEQFF. Here the CDR3 DNA reads TGTGCCAGCAGCTTCCCGGGGACTAGCGGTTACAATGAGCAGTTCTTC.

This chain connects TRBV14 to TRBJ2-1; tentatively, D is TRBD1 or TRBD2 (6 bases each). V lost 5 bases to trimming and J lost 4 bases, with 15 bases between them. Germline-derived CDR1 and CDR2 are SGHDN and FVKESK. The CDR3 spans 15 residues. The CDR3 DNA reads as TGTGCCAGCAGCAGGTACACGGGGGCTTACAATGAGCAGTTCTTC. This translates into CASSRYTGAYNEQFF.

This clonotype was seen at least ten times. This chain connects TRBV28 to TRBJ1-2; 7 bases map to TRBD1. V was pared by 5 bases and J by 6 bases, with 6 bases of the junction left unmatched. Germline CDR1 reads MDHEN; CDR2 reads SYDVKM. CDR3 length: 13 residues. CDR3 amino acids: CASSPRDSHGYTF. CDR3 coding DNA: TGTGCCAGCAGTCCCCGGGACAGTCATGGCTACACCTTC.